Listed below are T cell receptor beta chains from one sample, sequenced in a study of blood T cell repertoires in COVID-19. Method: immunoSEQ multiplex PCR; TCRdb's copy keeps in-frame clones and lacks some. The data hold about 13,000 clones, with 80% to 90% observed a single time. Sequenced sample: peripheral blood. The receptors shown here come from a human donor in a cohort sampled during active COVID-19. The CDR3 runs from the conserved cysteine through the conserved F or W. D genes are given only for firm matches. Rows give clone size only sometimes, using once, few, many, or a class for an expanded clone.

-,TRBJ1-4,-,TRBV7-9,CASSPSAASREKLFF,TGTGCCAGCAGCCCCAGCGCCGCTTCAAGGGAAAAACTGTTTTTT
-,TRBJ2-2,-,TRBV28,CASSLRLANTGELFF,TGTGCCAGCAGTTTAAGACTAGCGAACACCGGGGAGCTGTTTTTT
-,TRBJ2-3,TRBD2,TRBV28,CASSFPAGGEWDTQYF,TGTGCCAGCAGTTTTCCGGCGGGAGGCGAATGGGATACGCAGTATTTT
-,TRBJ2-3,-,TRBV5-1,CASSLALKLTTDTQYF,TGCGCCAGCAGCTTGGCTCTAAAGTTAACCACAGATACGCAGTATTTT
-,TRBJ1-2,TRBD1,TRBV7-9,CASSGQGGFGGYGYTF,TGTGCCAGCAGTGGACAGGGGGGTTTTGGCGGCTATGGCTACACCTTC
-,TRBJ1-4,TRBD1,TRBV10-3,CAISEAGQVNEKLFF,TGTGCCATCAGTGAAGCGGGACAGGTTAATGAAAAACTGTTTTTT
-,TRBJ2-2,TRBD2,TRBV6-5,CASSPGVAGGGELFF,TGTGCCAGCAGTCCCGGGGTAGCGGGAGGGGGGGAGCTGTTTTTT
-,TRBJ1-2,-,TRBV18,CASSPGQMDYGYTF,TGTGCCAGCTCACCGGGCCAGATGGACTATGGCTACACCTTC
large,TRBJ1-3,-,TRBV28,CASTPSSGNTIYF,TGTGCCAGCACCCCGAGCTCTGGAAACACCATATATTTT
-,TRBJ1-1,-,TRBV19,CASTRWAEAFF,TGTGCCAGTACCAGGTGGGCTGAAGCTTTCTTT
-,TRBJ1-6,-,TRBV21-1,CASSSWAKNSPLHF,TGTGCCAGCAGCTCCTGGGCCAAGAATTCACCCCTCCACTTT
few,TRBJ2-7,TRBD2,TRBV7-6,CASSLGASGGGEQYF,TGTGCCAGCAGCTTGGGCGCCTCTGGGGGGGGCGAGCAGTACTTC
-,TRBJ2-1,-,TRBV4-2,CASSQDRLAASYNEQFF,TGTGCCAGCAGCCAAGATCGATTAGCGGCCTCCTACAATGAGCAGTTCTTC
-,TRBJ2-5,-,TRBV5-6,CASSLGAGLQETQYF,TGTGCCAGCAGCTTGGGTGCAGGCCTACAAGAGACCCAGTACTTC
-,TRBJ2-2,-,TRBV11-2,CASSLAVGELFF,TGTGCCAGCAGCTTAGCGGTGGGGGAGCTGTTTTTT
-,TRBJ1-5,-,TRBV6-2/TRBV6-3,CASSYRGRGRNQPQHF,TGTGCCAGCAGTTACCGGGGGAGGGGACGCAATCAGCCCCAGCATTTT
-,TRBJ2-2,-,TRBV19,CASSIGVGHTNTGELFF,TGTGCCAGTAGTATTGGCGTGGGACATACGAACACCGGGGAGCTGTTTTTT
-,TRBJ2-7,TRBD1,TRBV7-9,CASSPGQGKQYF,TGTGCCAGCAGCCCCGGACAGGGTAAGCAGTACTTC
-,TRBJ1-5,TRBD1,TRBV4-2,CASSQEQGLRNQPQHF,TGTGCCAGCAGCCAGGAACAGGGGTTACGCAATCAGCCCCAGCATTTT
-,TRBJ2-2,TRBD2,TRBV19,CASSILRGGTDTGELFF,TGTGCCAGTAGTATCCTCCGGGGGGGAACGGACACCGGGGAGCTGTTTTTT
-,TRBJ2-7,-,TRBV28,CASTGFSYEQYF,TGTGCCAGCACCGGGTTCTCCTACGAGCAGTACTTC
-,TRBJ2-7,-,TRBV29-1,CSVTEGGEQYF,TGCAGCGTTACGGAAGGGGGCGAGCAGTACTTC
-,TRBJ1-6,-,TRBV27,CASSLSRLLSPLHF,TGTGCCAGCAGTTTATCTAGACTACTTTCACCCCTCCACTTT
-,TRBJ1-2,-,TRBV10-3,CAISVQDTGYTF,TGTGCCATCAGCGTACAGGATACCGGCTACACCTTC
-,TRBJ2-3,TRBD1,TRBV7-9,CASSSRGQEGTSTDTQYF,TGTGCCAGCAGCTCAAGGGGACAGGAGGGGACTAGCACAGATACGCAGTATTTT
-,TRBJ1-1,-,TRBV3-1/TRBV3-2,CASSLTGSGDTEAFF,TGTGCCAGCAGTCTTACAGGGAGTGGGGACACTGAAGCTTTCTTT
-,TRBJ2-3,-,TRBV11-2,CASSFDRTDTQYF,TGTGCCAGCAGCTTCGACAGGACAGATACGCAGTATTTT
-,TRBJ2-7,TRBD2,TRBV5-1,CASSLVLAGAKEQYF,TGCGCCAGCAGCTTGGTACTAGCGGGAGCTAAAGAGCAGTACTTC
once,TRBJ2-7,-,TRBV15,CATSRTEAGYEQYF,TGTGCCACCAGTCGGACGGAGGCGGGCTACGAGCAGTACTTC
few,TRBJ2-7,-,TRBV5-4,CASSLEGRKYF,TGTGCCAGCAGCTTGGAAGGGAGAAAGTACTTC
-,TRBJ2-7,-,TRBV7-9,CASSLSEGVRYEQYF,TGTGCCAGCAGCTTATCAGAAGGGGTACGTTACGAGCAGTACTTC
-,TRBJ1-2,TRBD1,TRBV7-8,CASSFEGAITF,TGTGCCAGCAGCTTTGAGGGGGCAATCACCTTC
-,TRBJ2-3,TRBD2,TRBV3-1/TRBV3-2,CASSHNPGTSGDTQYF,TGTGCCAGCAGCCACAATCCCGGGACTAGCGGAGATACGCAGTATTTT
-,TRBJ1-2,-,TRBV9,CASSAPKGVGYTF,TGTGCCAGCAGCGCCCCCAAAGGGGTTGGCTACACCTTC
-,TRBJ2-3,-,TRBV13,CASSFSWGGTDTQYF,TGTGCCAGCAGCTTTTCATGGGGGGGCACAGATACGCAGTATTTT
-,TRBJ2-3,-,TRBV5-4,CASSLSGERTDTQYF,TGTGCCAGCAGCTTGTCGGGGGAGCGCACAGATACGCAGTATTTT
few,TRBJ1-6,TRBD1,TRBV7-8,CASSTRTGNNSPLHF,TGTGCCAGCAGCACCCGGACAGGGAATAATTCACCCCTCCACTTT
-,TRBJ2-2,-,TRBV6-5,CASSREGGRGGELFF,TGTGCCAGCAGTAGGGAGGGGGGAAGGGGCGGGGAGCTGTTTTTT
-,TRBJ2-7,-,TRBV30,CAWSVLKNEQYF,TGTGCCTGGAGTGTACTTAAGAACGAGCAGTACTTC
-,TRBJ2-3,TRBD2,TRBV27,CATKEREGTDTQYF,TGTGCCACCAAGGAGCGGGAGGGTACAGATACGCAGTATTTT
once,TRBJ2-2,-,TRBV18,CASSPAGSLNTGELFF,TGTGCCAGCTCACCAGCAGGGTCCCTGAACACCGGGGAGCTGTTTTTT
-,TRBJ2-1,-,TRBV25-1,CASSDPGLEQFF,TGTGCCAGCAGTGATCCGGGACTGGAGCAGTTCTTC
-,TRBJ1-2,TRBD1,TRBV6-5,CASSSGGDGYTF,TGTGCCAGCAGTTCAGGGGGCGATGGCTACACCTTC
-,TRBJ1-4,-,TRBV29-1,CSVGRANEKLFF,TGCAGCGTTGGGCGGGCTAATGAAAAACTGTTTTTT
-,TRBJ2-7,-,TRBV27,CASMGGASYEQYF,TGTGCCAGCATGGGGGGGGCGTCCTACGAGCAGTACTTC
-,TRBJ1-1,TRBD1,TRBV11-2,CASSARQGVTEAFF,TGTGCCAGCAGCGCCAGACAGGGAGTCACTGAAGCTTTCTTT
-,TRBJ2-7,TRBD2,TRBV28,CASSLGTSGTYEQYF,TGTGCCAGCAGTTTAGGGACTAGCGGGACCTACGAGCAGTACTTC
-,TRBJ1-5,TRBD1,TRBV3-1/TRBV3-2,CASSQRGLHQPQHF,TGTGCCAGCAGCCAAAGGGGGCTGCATCAGCCCCAGCATTTT
once,TRBJ2-7,TRBD1,TRBV7-3,CASSLRGQQGAASSYEQYF,TGTGCCAGCAGCTTAAGGGGCCAACAGGGGGCGGCGAGCTCCTACGAGCAGTACTTC
-,TRBJ2-3,TRBD2,TRBV28,CASSSPGLAGLDTQYF,TGTGCCAGCAGTTCCCCGGGACTAGCGGGACTGGATACGCAGTATTTT
-,TRBJ1-5,-,TRBV19,CASSIGRNPNQPQHF,TGTGCCAGTAGTATAGGCAGGAACCCCAATCAGCCCCAGCATTTT
-,TRBJ1-2,-,TRBV28,CASKDKLVQYGYTF,TGTGCCAGCAAGGACAAGCTTGTCCAGTATGGCTACACCTTC
-,TRBJ2-5,-,TRBV30,CAWSVQLNQETQYF,TGTGCCTGGAGTGTACAGCTTAACCAAGAGACCCAGTACTTC
-,TRBJ2-2,TRBD2,TRBV19,CASRSLTGLTTGELFF,TGTGCCAGTAGAAGCTTAACGGGACTAACGACCGGGGAGCTGTTTTTT
-,TRBJ2-1,-,TRBV7-6,CASSSQVGSEPNEQFF,TGTGCCAGCAGCTCCCAGGTGGGTAGCGAGCCCAATGAGCAGTTCTTC
once,TRBJ1-2,TRBD1,TRBV5-1,CASSQTGTGVNGYTF,TGCGCCAGCAGCCAAACCGGGACAGGAGTGAATGGCTACACCTTC
-,TRBJ2-3,-,TRBV24-1,CATSDSSGGHIQYF,TGTGCCACCAGTGATAGTTCCGGGGGTCACATTCAGTATTTT
-,TRBJ1-2,-,TRBV6-6,CASQSANYGYTF,TGTGCCAGCCAAAGCGCTAACTATGGCTACACCTTC
-,TRBJ2-1,TRBD2,TRBV6-6,CASSPTSGRIIEQFF,TGTGCCAGCAGTCCGACTAGCGGGAGAATAATTGAGCAGTTCTTC
-,TRBJ2-5,-,TRBV7-8,CASSPTSFRQETQYF,TGTGCCAGCAGCCCTACTAGCTTTCGGCAAGAGACCCAGTACTTC